This T cell receptor beta chain is from a study of identifying expanded T cells in peripheral blood (dated by TCRdb to about 2019). Turning to the overall study: Separate aliquots of the same genomic DNA pool were sequenced to produce technical replicates, and four replicates were compared in pairs. Overall study outcomes, separate from this receptor: Approximately 1.2 differentially abundant clones were flagged by the binomial model between technical replicates, whereas about 15 and 19 were flagged over approximately two weeks and four weeks, respectively. Both the number of clones called differentially abundant and the false-positive rate were significantly reduced by the beta-binomial model across all healthy-donor time intervals. For all healthy donors, the variance in clone template counts between roughly 2-week samples rose significantly as total template count increased. The authors expected biological variance in healthy repertoires might increase further over much longer intervals such as months to years.

TCRbeta CDR3 regions were profiled with the immunoSEQ Assay using bias-controlled multiplex PCR amplification of genomic DNA. Regarding the original processing steps: To quantify the absolute abundance of each unique TCRbeta CDR3 region, the sequences were collapsed and filtered. Differential abundance was tested with two models: a binomial (Fisher-equivalent) model and a beta-binomial model that adds time-dependent variance fitted from healthy donors. Clones with fewer than 5 combined templates were excluded, and clones with Benjamini-Hochberg FDR below 0.01 were called differentially abundant. Beta-binomial variance was modeled as a function of total template count across the two samples using the form v = (b*log(k)+a)^2. The source is immuneACCESS, and TCRdb retained only in-frame sequences with V and J called. Part of the clones is not carried over; for the studies checked, unresolved V genes explain less than half of this, and the remainder is unexplained. That table gives V, J and clone size, and the DNA gave D and trimming. The sample contains 100,000 to 150,000 clones, more than 80% of them found a single time. The top ten clonotypes cover approximately 3% of the sample.

The germline V gene provides CDR1 SGHAT and CDR2 FQNNGV. V and J lose 1 base and 2 bases, and a span of 17 bases separates them. The CDR3 runs 17 amino acids, cysteine and phenylalanine included. Only CDR3 DNA remains: 51 bases, in frame from the first base. Of note for this clone: The target of this receptor is not known. Qualities for individual bases were not recorded, and no much larger clone is one base off.

During the collection period, no immune events, such as infections, were documented for the healthy donors. Blood repertoires from healthy donors were used as a training cohort for calibrating time-dependent variance in a beta-binomial model of differential abundance of T-cell clones. The training cohort comprised about ten healthy donors, 3 female and 7 male. On average the donors were around 39 years old, and their ages spanned roughly 25 to 70 years. Whole blood from each healthy donor was obtained from a commercial supplier and was collected at three time points 2 to 3 weeks apart. For immunosequencing, genomic DNA was extracted from unsorted whole blood.

Specimen: blood. The sequence was collected from a person aged 18-70 years in good health. The receptor chain draws on TRBV11-2 and TRBJ1-1; no D segment can be confidently identified. The encoded CDR3 is CASSLVLQVPSNTEAFF. The DNA reads TGTGCCAGCAGCTTAGTTCTCCAGGTCCCCTCAAACACTGAAGCTTTCTTT.